This TCR beta chain was sequenced during a study of CD8 T cells in Susac syndrome. Sequencing of TCR beta drew on CD8+ and CD4+ T cells from blood. Definite or probable Susac syndrome was diagnosed using recently defined diagnostic criteria. cDNA came from approximately 0.5 to 1 ug RNA primed by random hexamers. An immunoSEQ multiplex PCR generated amplified TCR beta CDR3 products spanning 54 Vbeta and 13 Jbeta. MiXCR, applied by TCRdb to the immunoSEQ multiplex PCR reads, yields one record per CDR3 protein. Of about 81,000 distinct CDR3 sequences in the sample, 94% are singletons; the top ten hold approximately 1%. The length of the CDR3 is 15 residues. Germline CDR1 reads LGHNA; CDR2 reads YSLEER. V shed 2 bases and J shed 5 bases, with 16 bases lying between them.

The V and J genes are TRBV4-3 and TRBJ2-7, with a weak D call TRBD1 (5 bases). The origin of this receptor is a human donor with Susac syndrome. The sequenced sample was CD8+ T cells from PBMCs. Written as DNA, the CDR3 is TGCGCCAGCAGCCAATGGACAACACCACCGGACGAGCAGTACTTC. Protein sequence: CASSQWTTPPDEQYF.